This is a list of T cell receptor beta chains from one sample in a study of blood T cell repertoires in COVID-19. Method: immunoSEQ multiplex PCR; TCRdb's copy keeps in-frame clones and lacks some. This table has 350,000 or so clones, more than 70% appearing once. The source material was peripheral blood. These receptors were obtained from a man aged 25 to 40 with active or convalescent COVID-19. The CDR3 runs from the conserved cysteine through the conserved F or W. Fields, in order: V gene, D gene, J gene, clone size, CDR3 DNA, CDR3 protein. The D gene is left open where the match is weak. Rows may omit the clone size; those that give it use once, few, many or a size class.

TRBV6-5	.	TRBJ1-1	.	TGTGCCAGCAGTTACTCTCGCCGCAGTGAAGCTTTCTTT	CASSYSRRSEAFF
TRBV7-8	TRBD2	TRBJ2-1	.	TGTGCCAGCAGCTCAGCGGGGGGGAGGAATGAGCAGTTCTTC	CASSSAGGRNEQFF
TRBV5-1	.	TRBJ2-7	.	TGCGCCAGCAGCTTGGTTACGGGAGCGGAGTACGAGCAGTACTTC	CASSLVTGAEYEQYF
TRBV28	.	TRBJ1-4	.	TGTGCCAGCAGTTTGGAGGCGTCTTTTAATGAAAAACTGTTTTTT	CASSLEASFNEKLFF
TRBV10-3	TRBD2	TRBJ2-7	.	TGTGCCATCAAAAGGCGGGAGGGCCGTTACGAGCAGTACTTC	CAIKRREGRYEQYF
TRBV11-3	TRBD2	TRBJ2-1	.	TGTGCCAGCAGCTTAGATACCTACTGGACTAGCGGGGGGGACTACAATGAGCAGTTCTTC	CASSLDTYWTSGGDYNEQFF
TRBV2	TRBD2	TRBJ2-7	.	TGTGCCAGCATATTTTCTAGCGGGACAGACGAGCAGTACTTC	CASIFSSGTDEQYF
TRBV7-2	TRBD2	TRBJ2-2	few	TGTGCCAGCAGCTCTGACCTAGCGGGAGACCCCGGGGAGCTGTTTTTT	CASSSDLAGDPGELFF
TRBV7-9	TRBD1	TRBJ1-2	.	TGTGCCAGCAGCCAGCTACGGACAGGGACCAATGGCTACACCTTC	CASSQLRTGTNGYTF
TRBV13	.	TRBJ1-1	.	TGTGCCAGCAGCTACGGGGGACGGCGGGCCACTGAAGCTTTCTTT	CASSYGGRRATEAFF
TRBV29-1	.	TRBJ2-1	.	TGCAGCGTTGCCCACTCTCCGAAAGAGCTCGGGAATGAGCAGTTCTTC	CSVAHSPKELGNEQFF
TRBV11-3	.	TRBJ2-3	.	TGTGCCAGCAGCTTAGGAGGGACTGCGGCAGATACGCAGTATTTT	CASSLGGTAADTQYF
TRBV11-3	TRBD1	TRBJ2-5	.	TGTGCCAGCAGCTTCGACAGGGTTCAAGAGACCCAGTACTTC	CASSFDRVQETQYF
TRBV7-8	TRBD2	TRBJ2-2	once	TGTGCCAGCAGCCGGGGACTAGCGGCCGAGGGGTTCTTT	CASSRGLAAEGFF
TRBV5-6	.	TRBJ1-1	.	TGTGCCAGCGGGGAGGGTATAAGGACTGAAGCTTTCTTT	CASGEGIRTEAFF
TRBV7-2	.	TRBJ1-2	few	TGTGCCAGCAGCTTCGGGTTCTATGGCTACACCTTC	CASSFGFYGYTF
TRBV6-2/TRBV6-3	.	TRBJ2-5	few	TGTGCCAGCAGCCGGAGGGACCCCGGGGCGACCCAGTACTTC	CASSRRDPGATQYF
TRBV11-3	.	TRBJ2-3	few	TGTGCCAGCAGCTTCCTGGCCGCGCAGGCAGATACGCAGTATTTT	CASSFLAAQADTQYF
TRBV19	TRBD2	TRBJ2-1	.	TGTGCCAGTAGTATACTAGCGGGGGGCTATGAGCAGTTCTTC	CASSILAGGYEQFF
TRBV4-3	TRBD1	TRBJ2-5	once	TGCGCCAGCAGCGCTCAAGCGGGACAGGGAGGGGACGAGACCCAGTACTTC	CASSAQAGQGGDETQYF
TRBV12-3/TRBV12-4	TRBD1	TRBJ1-1	.	TGTGCCAGCACCCTCCGGGACAGTCATGAAGCTTTCTTT	CASTLRDSHEAFF
TRBV7-9	.	TRBJ2-5	.	TGTGCCAGCAGCTTAGCGTGGGTAACGGGGTACCAAGAGACCCAGTACTTC	CASSLAWVTGYQETQYF
TRBV5-4	.	TRBJ2-3	.	TGTGCCAGCAGCCCCGGAGGGACTAGCACAGATACGCAGTATTTT	CASSPGGTSTDTQYF
TRBV12-5	.	TRBJ2-1	few	TGTGCTAGCCCGACTCCAAGCGACCGCTACAATGAGCAGTTCTTC	CASPTPSDRYNEQFF
TRBV9	TRBD1	TRBJ1-5	once	TGTGCCAGCAGCGCCACAGGGGGCGGTCAGCCCCAGCATTTT	CASSATGGGQPQHF
TRBV2	.	TRBJ2-2	.	TGTGCCAGCAGTGAAGGGTCTATCGGGGAGCTGTTTTTT	CASSEGSIGELFF
TRBV7-3	TRBD1	TRBJ1-1	once	TGTGCCAGCAGCTTAAATGCACAGGGGGGCACTGAAGCTTTCTTT	CASSLNAQGGTEAFF
TRBV18	.	TRBJ1-2	.	TGTGCCAGCTCCACGTTTCGGGAGTCGCATGGCTACACCTTC	CASSTFRESHGYTF
TRBV5-1	TRBD2	TRBJ2-1	.	TGCGCCAGCACCCAAGGGACTAGCGGGACGGGTGAGCAGTTCTTC	CASTQGTSGTGEQFF
TRBV9	TRBD1	TRBJ2-1	.	TGTGCCAGCAGCGTAGAGTTGGGACAGGGGGGGAATGAGCAGTTCTTC	CASSVELGQGGNEQFF
TRBV9	.	TRBJ2-5	.	TGTGCCAGCAGCACAACCTCAGGGGAGGAGACCCAGTACTTC	CASSTTSGEETQYF
TRBV5-4	TRBD2	TRBJ2-7	.	TGTGCCAGTAGGGCGGGGGGACACGAGCAGTACTTC	CASRAGGHEQYF
TRBV7-2	TRBD1	TRBJ1-4	.	TGTGCCAGCAGCTTAGACAGGGGGCTTAATGAAAAACTGTTTTTT	CASSLDRGLNEKLFF
TRBV9	.	TRBJ2-7	.	TGTGCCAGCAGCACGACGGGCTCCTACGAGCAGTACTTC	CASSTTGSYEQYF
TRBV24-1	TRBD2	TRBJ2-1	few	TGTGCCACCAGTGACCAGCTAGCGGGACGATCCTACAATGAGCAGTTCTTC	CATSDQLAGRSYNEQFF
TRBV7-8	TRBD2	TRBJ2-7	once	TGTGCCAGCAGCACACCGGGACTAGCGGGGGGCCATAGCTCCTACGAGCAGTACTTC	CASSTPGLAGGHSSYEQYF
TRBV7-2	TRBD2	TRBJ2-7	.	TGTGCCAGCAGCTCGCTAGCGGGAGCGGGTCCAGAGCAGTACTTC	CASSSLAGAGPEQYF
TRBV5-5	.	TRBJ1-2	once	TGTGCCAGCAGCTTGGACAGGGCCTCGTATGGCTACACCTTC	CASSLDRASYGYTF
TRBV7-6	TRBD1	TRBJ1-4	.	TGTGCCAGCAGCTACCCTCCGGACAGGGAGGAGGAGGAAAAACTGTTTTTT	CASSYPPDREEEEKLFF
TRBV11-2	.	TRBJ1-1	.	TGTGCCAGCAGAAAAATAGGGGACACTGAAGCTTTCTTT	CASRKIGDTEAFF
TRBV7-3	.	TRBJ2-7	.	TGTGCCAGCAGCTTACTACGGGACTACGAGCAGTACTTC	CASSLLRDYEQYF
TRBV2	.	TRBJ1-5	.	TGTGCCAGCAGTGAAGCGAACGCAGGGGTCCAGCCCCAGCATTTT	CASSEANAGVQPQHF
TRBV28	TRBD2	TRBJ2-5	.	TGTGCCAGCAGTTCCCCTCGGACTAGCGCCAGCCAAGAGACCCAGTACTTC	CASSSPRTSASQETQYF
TRBV3-1/TRBV3-2	TRBD1	TRBJ1-2	.	TGTGCCAGCAGCCAAGGTCTCGGGACAGGGAAGTATGGCTACACCTTC	CASSQGLGTGKYGYTF
TRBV9	TRBD2	TRBJ2-7	once	TGTGCCAGCAGCCCCATGGGGCGGGGGGCCACCTACGAGCAGTACTTC	CASSPMGRGATYEQYF
TRBV7-8	.	TRBJ1-1	many	TGTGCCAGCAGCTTCGACACTTCCTCGACTGAAGCTTTCTTT	CASSFDTSSTEAFF
TRBV3-1/TRBV3-2	TRBD1	TRBJ1-6	.	TGTGCCAGCAGCCAAGGACAGGGGTATAATTCACCCCTCCACTTT	CASSQGQGYNSPLHF
TRBV4-1	.	TRBJ2-5	.	TGCGCCAGCAGCCAAGCCTCCTGGGGGCCCCAAGAGACCCAGTACTTC	CASSQASWGPQETQYF
TRBV27	.	TRBJ1-5	.	TGTGCCAGCAGTCCCGACAGATATAGCAATCAGCCCCAGCATTTT	CASSPDRYSNQPQHF
TRBV18	TRBD2	TRBJ2-5	.	TGTGCCAGCTCACCACCTGTAACTAGCGGGCCCCAAGAGACCCAGTACTTC	CASSPPVTSGPQETQYF
TRBV28	.	TRBJ2-2	.	TGTGCCAGCAGTTTGGGGGGATTGAGAGGGGAGCTGTTTTTT	CASSLGGLRGELFF
TRBV9	TRBD2	TRBJ2-3	.	TGTGCCAGCAGCGTATCCGGGGGGGGCCACACAGATACGCAGTATTTT	CASSVSGGGHTDTQYF
TRBV11-3	TRBD1	TRBJ1-2	.	TGTGCCAGCAGCTTAACAGGGGTTAACTATGGCTACACCTTC	CASSLTGVNYGYTF
TRBV5-6	.	TRBJ2-1	.	TGTGCCAGCAGTTGGACAGACCAGCCCCACAATGAGCAGTTCTTC	CASSWTDQPHNEQFF